In its sample, the clone carrying this TCR beta chain was seen once. The data stem from a study of blood T cell repertoires in COVID-19. Repertoires were generated with immunoSEQ multiplex PCR, while TCRdb's copy carries only in-frame clones and drops some. The sample has approximately 300,000 clones; 89% are singletons. The CDR3 sequence is 14 residues long. The germline V gene has CDR1 MNHEY and CDR2 SMNVEV (reference sequence). Trimming shortened V by 4 bases and J by 5 bases, and 9 bases separated the two germline ends. The chain carries TRBV27 and TRBJ1-6, with D perhaps matching TRBD1 (5 bases). The sequence derives from a man aged 60 to 75 who had recovered from COVID-19. Material: PBMCs or T cells enriched from blood (not recorded which). The CDR3 region has the DNA TGTGCCAGCAGTTGGGGGGTTCATAATTCACCCCTCCACTTT. This translates into CASSWGVHNSPLHF.